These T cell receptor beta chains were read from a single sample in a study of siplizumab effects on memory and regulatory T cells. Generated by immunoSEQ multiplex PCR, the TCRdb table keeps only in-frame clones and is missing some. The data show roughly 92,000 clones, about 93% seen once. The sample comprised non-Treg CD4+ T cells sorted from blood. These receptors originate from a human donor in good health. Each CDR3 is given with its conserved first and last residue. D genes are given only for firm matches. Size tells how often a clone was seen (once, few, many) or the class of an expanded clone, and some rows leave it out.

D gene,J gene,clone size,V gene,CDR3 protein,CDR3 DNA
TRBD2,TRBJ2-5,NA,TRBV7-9,CASSSTGGLVFETQYF,TGTGCCAGCAGCTCGACGGGGGGGCTTGTATTCGAGACCCAGTACTTC
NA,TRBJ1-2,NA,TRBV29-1,CSVGGGGYGYTF,TGCAGCGTTGGCGGGGGTGGATATGGCTACACCTTC
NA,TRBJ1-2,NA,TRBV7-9,CASSRAGPYGYTF,TGTGCCAGCAGCCGAGCAGGGCCCTATGGCTACACCTTC
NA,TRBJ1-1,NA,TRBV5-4,CASSGTAGEVGAFF,TGTGCCAGCAGCGGGACGGCCGGCGAGGTTGGAGCTTTCTTT
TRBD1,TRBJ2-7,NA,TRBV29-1,CSVSGGVYEQYF,TGCAGCGTTTCAGGGGGTGTATACGAGCAGTACTTC
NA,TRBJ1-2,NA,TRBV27,CASTLMGGGMHGYTF,TGTGCCAGCACCCTCATGGGCGGTGGGATGCATGGCTACACCTTC
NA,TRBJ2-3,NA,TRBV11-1,CASSVSPDTQYF,TGTGCCAGCAGCGTTAGCCCAGATACGCAGTATTTT
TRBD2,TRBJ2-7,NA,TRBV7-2,CASSSTSGKNEQYF,TGTGCCAGCAGCTCGACTAGCGGGAAGAACGAGCAGTACTTC
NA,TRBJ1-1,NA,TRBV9,CASSVATRTEAFF,TGTGCCAGCAGCGTAGCTACAAGGACTGAAGCTTTCTTT
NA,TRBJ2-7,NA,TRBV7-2,CASSDDLRSGEQYF,TGTGCCAGCAGTGATGACCTCCGGAGTGGCGAGCAGTACTTC
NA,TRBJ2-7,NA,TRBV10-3,CAISSRGRYEQYF,TGTGCCATCTCTTCGAGAGGCCGATACGAGCAGTACTTC
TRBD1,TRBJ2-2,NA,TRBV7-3,CASSPQGATVTGELFF,TGTGCCAGCAGCCCACAGGGGGCGACGGTCACCGGGGAGCTGTTTTTT
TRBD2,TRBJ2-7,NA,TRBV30,CAWDRERLVTSLGGGTYEQYF,TGTGCCTGGGATAGGGAACGCCTTGTGACTAGCTTAGGTGGAGGAACCTACGAGCAGTACTTC
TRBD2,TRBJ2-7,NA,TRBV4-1,CASSQVPSGRTYEQYF,TGCGCCAGCAGCCAAGTCCCTAGCGGGAGGACGTACGAGCAGTACTTC
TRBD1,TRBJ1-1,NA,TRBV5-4,CASSPQGAQTEAFF,TGTGCCAGCAGCCCCCAGGGGGCGCAAACTGAAGCTTTCTTT
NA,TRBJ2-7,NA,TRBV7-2,CASSLGGGAISYEQYF,TGTGCCAGCAGCTTAGGAGGGGGAGCCATATCCTACGAGCAGTACTTC
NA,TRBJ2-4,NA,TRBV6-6,CASRGQNIQYF,TGTGCCAGCCGGGGTCAAAACATTCAGTACTTC
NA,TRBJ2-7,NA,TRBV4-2,CASSLGYEQYF,TGTGCCAGCAGCCTTGGCTACGAGCAGTACTTC
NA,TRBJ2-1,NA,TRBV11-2,CASSTERAPGNEQFF,TGTGCCAGCAGCACCGAAAGGGCCCCTGGCAATGAGCAGTTCTTC
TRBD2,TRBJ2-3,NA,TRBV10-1,CASSFGGTTDTQYF,TGCGCCAGCAGCTTCGGGGGGACCACAGATACGCAGTATTTT
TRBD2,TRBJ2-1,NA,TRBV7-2,CASSASGGNYNEQFF,TGTGCCAGCAGCGCCAGCGGGGGAAACTACAATGAGCAGTTCTTC
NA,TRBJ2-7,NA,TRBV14,CASSHGTAEQYF,TGTGCCAGCAGCCATGGGACCGCCGAGCAGTACTTC
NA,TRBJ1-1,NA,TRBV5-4,CASSLIGEAFF,TGTGCCAGCAGCTTGATAGGTGAAGCTTTCTTT
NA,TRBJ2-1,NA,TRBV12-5,CASGSFERFNEQFF,TGTGCTAGTGGTTCTTTCGAACGGTTCAATGAGCAGTTCTTC
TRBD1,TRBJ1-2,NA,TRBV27,CASSRRTGGGGYTF,TGTGCCAGCAGTCGGCGGACAGGGGGCGGTGGCTACACCTTC
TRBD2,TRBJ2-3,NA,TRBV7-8,CASSLVISLAGAHPQYF,TGTGCCAGCAGCTTAGTCATTTCCCTAGCGGGAGCCCATCCGCAGTATTTT
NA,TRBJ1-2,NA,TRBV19,CASSIDQGRMDGYTF,TGTGCCAGTAGTATAGATCAGGGGAGAATGGATGGCTACACCTTC
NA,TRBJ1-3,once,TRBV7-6,CASSLEGLRVGGPGNTIYF,TGTGCCAGCAGCTTAGAAGGGTTGAGAGTTGGTGGGCCTGGAAACACCATATATTTT
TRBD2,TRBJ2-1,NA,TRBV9,CASSRLAGGYEQFF,TGTGCCAGCTCCAGACTAGCGGGAGGATATGAGCAGTTCTTC
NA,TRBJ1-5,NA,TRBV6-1,CASRGDTRANQPQHF,TGTGCCAGCAGAGGGGACACTCGAGCCAATCAGCCCCAGCATTTT
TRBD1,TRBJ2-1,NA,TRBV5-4,CASSLAGGQGANEQFF,TGTGCCAGCAGCTTGGCCGGGGGACAGGGAGCTAATGAGCAGTTCTTC
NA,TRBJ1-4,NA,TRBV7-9,CASRFGPGNEKLFF,TGTGCCAGCAGGTTCGGTCCCGGGAATGAAAAACTGTTTTTT
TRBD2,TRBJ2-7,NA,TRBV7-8,CASSPTGLAGLEQYF,TGTGCCAGCAGCCCCACGGGACTAGCGGGACTCGAGCAGTACTTC
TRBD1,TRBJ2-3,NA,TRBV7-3,CASSLTRTGGRTDTQYF,TGTGCCAGCAGCTTAACGCGGACAGGGGGCCGCACAGATACGCAGTATTTT
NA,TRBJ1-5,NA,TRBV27,CASSLRASSNQPQHF,TGTGCCAGCAGTTTACGGGCTAGTAGCAATCAGCCCCAGCATTTT
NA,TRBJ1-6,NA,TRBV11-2,CASSLDPGTSGALHF,TGTGCCAGCAGCTTAGACCCCGGGACGTCGGGAGCCCTCCACTTT
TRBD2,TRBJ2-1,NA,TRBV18,CASSVGLAGVSYNEQFF,TGTGCCAGCTCGGTGGGACTAGCGGGTGTTTCCTACAATGAGCAGTTCTTC
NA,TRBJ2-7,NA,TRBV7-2,CASSLGVGGAYEQYF,TGTGCCAGCAGCTTAGGGGTGGGCGGAGCCTACGAGCAGTACTTC
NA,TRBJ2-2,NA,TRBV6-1,CASSIGTRNTGELFF,TGTGCCAGCAGCATCGGGACACGGAACACCGGGGAGCTGTTTTTT
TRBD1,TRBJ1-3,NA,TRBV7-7,CASSLALRGTGLNTIYF,TGTGCTAGCAGCTTAGCGCTAAGGGGGACAGGCCTAAACACCATATATTTT
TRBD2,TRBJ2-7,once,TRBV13,CASSYGTSASSYEQYF,TGTGCCAGCAGCTACGGGACTAGCGCGAGCTCCTACGAGCAGTACTTC
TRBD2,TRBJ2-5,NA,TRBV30,CACHGEGRQETQYF,TGTGCCTGCCATGGGGAGGGGCGGCAAGAGACCCAGTACTTC
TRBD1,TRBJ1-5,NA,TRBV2,CASSGTGVNQPQHF,TGTGCCAGCAGCGGGACAGGGGTCAATCAGCCCCAGCATTTT
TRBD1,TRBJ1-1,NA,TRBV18,CASSPTSDRGTEAFF,TGTGCCAGCTCACCGACCAGCGACAGGGGAACTGAAGCTTTCTTT
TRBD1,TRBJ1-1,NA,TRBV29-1,CSVKTGDNTEAFF,TGCAGCGTCAAGACAGGGGATAACACTGAAGCTTTCTTT
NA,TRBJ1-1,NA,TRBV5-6,CASTAEERNTEAFF,TGTGCCAGCACCGCGGAGGAAAGGAACACTGAAGCTTTCTTT
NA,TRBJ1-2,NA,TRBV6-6,CASSNQGTSNYGYTF,TGTGCCAGCAGTAATCAGGGGACCTCTAACTATGGCTACACCTTC
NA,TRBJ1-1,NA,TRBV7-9,CASSLPGTMNTEAFF,TGTGCCAGCAGCTTACCCGGGACGATGAACACTGAAGCTTTCTTT
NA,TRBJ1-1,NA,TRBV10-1,CASSRDRWSAFF,TGCGCCAGCAGTCGTGACAGGTGGTCGGCTTTCTTT
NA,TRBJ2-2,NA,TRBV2,CASSLQGLHTGELFF,TGTGCCAGCAGCCTACAGGGTTTGCACACCGGGGAGCTGTTTTTT
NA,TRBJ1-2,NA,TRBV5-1,CASSQGGGGLYGYTF,TGCGCCAGCAGCCAAGGTGGCGGCGGCCTCTATGGCTACACCTTC
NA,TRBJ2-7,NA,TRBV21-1,CASSKVTRLTSGQLTYEQYF,TGTGCCAGCAGCAAAGTCACCCGTCTTACTTCGGGACAGCTGACCTACGAGCAGTACTTC
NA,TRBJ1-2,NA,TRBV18,CASSPRESLDSGGYTF,TGTGCCAGCTCACCACGGGAAAGTCTGGACAGTGGCGGCTACACCTTC
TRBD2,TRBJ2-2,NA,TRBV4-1,CASSLRQSSGGANTGELFF,TGCGCCAGCAGCCTACGGCAGTCTAGCGGGGGCGCCAACACCGGGGAGCTGTTTTTT
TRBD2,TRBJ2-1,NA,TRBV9,CASSKTSGRHEQFF,TGTGCCAGCAGCAAGACTAGCGGGAGGCATGAGCAGTTCTTC